This T cell receptor beta chain was identified during a study of blood T cells in healthy people across ages. Alongside a J-beta primer mix, a sample-barcoded 5' primer served in a second PCR lasting roughly 6 to 12 cycles. A template-switch adaptor that had 12 random nucleotides put a tag on each cDNA molecule. TCRdb itself ran the 5' RACE reads through MiXCR, one entry per CDR3 protein. This table holds around 1,000,000 distinct CDR3 sequences, about two fifths found once. Germline CDR1 is SEHNR and CDR2 is FQNEAQ (reference sequence). The CDR3 runs 17 residues. Study results and caveats: More naive CD4+ cells and higher diversity marked long-lived donors relative to aged donors. A roughly linear age-dependent decrease characterized TCR beta diversity per million T cells.

For this clonotype: Antigen: not known.

Researchers report isolating at least 6 million PBMCs per sample. V gene TRBV7-9 combines with J gene TRBJ2-7; D gene unclear. The better agreement between TRBJ2-5 and the DNA end casts doubt on the J call. The sequenced sample was blood. This TCR was sampled from a man younger than 35 in good health. CDR3 residues: CASSLGRKTQYQETQYF. For the CDR3, the DNA is TGTGCCAGCAGCTTAGGGCGAAAGACTCAGTACCAAGAGACCCAGTACTTC.